This T cell receptor beta chain was recovered during a study of PD-1 blockade in classical Hodgkin lymphoma. The table came from immunoSEQ multiplex PCR; TCRdb's copy has only in-frame clones and leaves some out. The repertoire holds about 21,000 clones, with 94% as singletons. Germline-derived CDR1 and CDR2 are MGHRA and YSYEKL. The CDR3 runs 17 residues. Unmatched junction bases numbered 10, after V lost 3 bases and J lost 2 bases. The time point denotes: newly diagnosed, previously untreated cHL patient sample. Untreated, newly diagnosed classical Hodgkin lymphoma PBMCs served for comparison. The sample comprised peripheral blood mononuclear cells (PBMCs). This clonotype was sampled from a human donor with classical Hodgkin lymphoma. The chain uses TRBV4-1 and TRBJ1-2; 9 bases are shared with TRBD1. CDR3 sequence (DNA): TGCGCCAGCAGCCAGACCGATCTAGGACAGGGGAACTATGGCTACACCTTC. It encodes CASSQTDLGQGNYGYTF.